This T cell receptor beta chain was sequenced for a study of post-analysis software for immune sequencing data. Regarding the study as a whole: In patients, about five TRBV segments were more frequent than in controls, with TRBV5-6, TRBV5-1 and TRBV20-1 among them.

On this clonotype: What it binds is not known.

TCR beta cDNA libraries had unique molecular identifiers. A few hundred thousand cDNA molecules came from about 1 to 10 million T cells. TCRdb independently ran MiXCR on the PCR reads; one entry per CDR3 protein. The repertoire holds hundreds of thousands of distinct CDR3 sequences, with roughly 50% as singletons. The V gene's germline CDR1 is SGHAT and CDR2 FQNNGV. CDR3 length: 16 amino acids. V was pared by 5 bases and J by 0 bases, with 13 bases between. The receptor was derived from a girl aged 5 to 17 with multiple sclerosis. The J gene is TRBJ1-4, the V gene TRBV11-2; no reliable D call. The sequenced sample consisted of blood. The CDR3 DNA sequence: TGTGCCAGCAGCCCCGTGTCAGCCGCAACTAATGAAAAACTGTTTTTT. This encodes CASSPVSAATNEKLFF.